These T cell receptor beta chains were read from a single sample in a study of blood T cell repertoires in COVID-19. Clones were read by immunoSEQ multiplex PCR, and TCRdb kept only the in-frame ones, dropping some. The repertoire holds some 160,000 clones, with 75% to 90% as singletons. The sample was peripheral blood. The source is an older woman with active COVID-19. The CDR3 runs from the conserved cysteine through the conserved F or W. A D gene is named only where the DNA matches it firmly. Clone size is not always given. Where it is, it says once, few, many or a class for expanded clones.

V,J,D,size,length,DNA,CDR3
TRBV7-9,TRBJ2-7,-,many,14,TGTGCCAGCAGCCCGTTAGGACAGTCCTACGAGCAGTACTTC,CASSPLGQSYEQYF
TRBV19,TRBJ1-5,TRBD1,-,14,TGTGCCAGTAGCCGGGACAGGGCCAATCAGCCCCAGCATTTT,CASSRDRANQPQHF
TRBV5-4,TRBJ1-2,-,few,17,TGTGCCAGCAGCCTGGGTAGGAGCTCAGAAAATAACTATGGCTACACCTTC,CASSLGRSSENNYGYTF
TRBV6-6,TRBJ1-6,TRBD1,-,18,TGTGCCAGCAGTCCTAAGCTCGGGACAGGGGGCTATAATTCACCCCTCCACTTT,CASSPKLGTGGYNSPLHF
TRBV14,TRBJ2-5,TRBD2,-,12,TGTGCCAGCAGCCAGGCGACTAGCCACCAGTACTTC,CASSQATSHQYF
TRBV18,TRBJ2-7,TRBD2,once,14,TGTGCCAGCTCACCAAAAGCGGGAGTCTTCGAGCAGTACTTC,CASSPKAGVFEQYF
TRBV5-4,TRBJ2-1,TRBD2,-,15,TGTGCCAGCAGCCGGGGACTAGATCCATACAATGAGCAGTTCTTC,CASSRGLDPYNEQFF
TRBV27,TRBJ2-5,TRBD1,few,14,TGTGCCAGCAGTTTATCACAGGGGGTACAGACCCAGTACTTC,CASSLSQGVQTQYF
TRBV28,TRBJ2-1,-,-,15,TGTGCCAGCAGTTTGGGCTCGAGCTCCTACAATGAGCAGTTCTTC,CASSLGSSSYNEQFF
TRBV5-4,TRBJ1-2,-,-,13,TGTGCCAGCAGCTCGGTGCTGGACTATGGCTACACCTTC,CASSSVLDYGYTF
TRBV19,TRBJ2-4,TRBD1,-,16,TGTGCCAGTAGTGTAGGGACAGGGGGCTGGGAAAACATTCAGTACTTC,CASSVGTGGWENIQYF
TRBV7-2,TRBJ2-1,-,-,12,TGTGCCAGCAGCTCCCTTGAGGAGAGACAGTTCTTC,CASSSLEERQFF
TRBV6-1,TRBJ1-1,-,-,13,TGTGCCAGCAGTGAAAAAGGGGAAACTGAAGCTTTCTTT,CASSEKGETEAFF
TRBV20-1,TRBJ1-2,-,once,12,TGCAGTGCTAGTGGCAGGGCATATGGCTACACCTTC,CSASGRAYGYTF
TRBV19,TRBJ1-1,-,-,13,TGTGCCAGTGGAGGCTCCATTCTCACTGAAGCTTTCTTT,CASGGSILTEAFF
TRBV30,TRBJ2-7,-,-,14,TGTGCCTGGAGTGTAAAGCTACCGTCCTACGAGCAGTACTTC,CAWSVKLPSYEQYF
TRBV28,TRBJ1-6,TRBD1,-,17,TGTGCCAGCAGTTTATCGGACCCGGGACAGCTTAATTCACCCCTCCACTTT,CASSLSDPGQLNSPLHF
TRBV6-5,TRBJ1-4,-,-,14,TGTGCCAGCAGTTACCCTACAGTCAACGAAAAACTGTTTTTT,CASSYPTVNEKLFF
TRBV7-2,TRBJ1-5,-,-,15,TGTGCCAGCAGCTCAACAGGGTTAGCGGGTCAGCCCCAGCATTTT,CASSSTGLAGQPQHF
TRBV27,TRBJ2-1,TRBD2,-,16,TGTGCCAGCAGTTTGGCCCCGGAGCTAGCGGACAATGAGCAGTTCTTC,CASSLAPELADNEQFF
TRBV7-7,TRBJ2-5,TRBD1,-,13,TGTGCTAGCAGCTTATCACAGGGGGAGACCCAGTACTTC,CASSLSQGETQYF
TRBV5-4,TRBJ1-6,TRBD1,-,15,TGTGCCAGCAGCTCAAGGACAGGGACGGGTTCACCCCTCCACTTT,CASSSRTGTGSPLHF
TRBV9,TRBJ1-5,-,-,14,TGTGCCAGCAGTCGGACAGATAGCAATCAGCCCCAGCATTTT,CASSRTDSNQPQHF
TRBV4-1,TRBJ1-4,-,-,16,TGCGCCAGCAGCCAAAGAACGGGGGCAACTAATGAAAAACTGTTTTTT,CASSQRTGATNEKLFF
TRBV5-8,TRBJ2-5,TRBD1,-,15,TGTGCCAGCAGCTGGGGACAGGGGGAAAGGGAGACCCAGTACTTC,CASSWGQGERETQYF
TRBV9,TRBJ2-6,TRBD2,-,18,TGTGCCAGCAGCGTATGGACTAGCGGCCTCTCTGGGGCCAACGTCCTGACTTTC,CASSVWTSGLSGANVLTF
TRBV24-1,TRBJ2-3,TRBD2,once,19,TGTGCCACCAGTGATTTTGCGGCAGGGGGAGGACTAGCGGCAGATACGCAGTATTTT,CATSDFAAGGGLAADTQYF
TRBV7-9,TRBJ2-1,-,once,15,TGTGCCAGCAGCTTAAGTGGCAGGACTTACAATGAGCAGTTCTTC,CASSLSGRTYNEQFF
TRBV27,TRBJ2-1,-,-,17,TGTGCCAGCAGTCGCCCACAGGGGAGGCCCTCCTACAATGAGCAGTTCTTC,CASSRPQGRPSYNEQFF
TRBV29-1,TRBJ2-1,-,once,14,TGCAGCTCCCTGGTCGGGAACTCCTACAATGAGCAGTTCTTC,CSSLVGNSYNEQFF
TRBV6-5,TRBJ2-5,-,-,13,TGTGCCACCACCGCGGGCAGCCAAGAGACCCAGTACTTC,CATTAGSQETQYF
TRBV9,TRBJ2-1,-,once,17,TGTGCCAGCAGCGTAGTATGGGGGAGCGGGCCCTACAATGAGCAGTTCTTC,CASSVVWGSGPYNEQFF
TRBV6-5,TRBJ2-7,-,-,14,TGTGCCAGCACAGGGCCAGTAGCCCCCTACGAGCAGTACTTC,CASTGPVAPYEQYF
TRBV9,TRBJ1-2,-,-,12,TGTGCCAGCAGCGGGGTTGCGGGGGGTTACACCTTC,CASSGVAGGYTF
TRBV2,TRBJ1-1,-,few,10,TGTGCCAGCGGCACGGGTGAAGCTTTCTTT,CASGTGEAFF
TRBV28,TRBJ2-4,TRBD1,-,16,TGTGCCAGCAGTGTTCCGGATTTATCTTGGGGACAGGTTCAGTACTTC,CASSVPDLSWGQVQYF
TRBV3-1/TRBV3-2,TRBJ2-7,TRBD1,-,15,TGTGCCAGCAGACATCAGGGGGCTGGTTCCTACGAGCAGTACTTC,CASRHQGAGSYEQYF
TRBV5-6,TRBJ2-7,-,-,13,TGTGCCAGCAGCTTGGGGGGCAACTACGAGCAGTACTTC,CASSLGGNYEQYF
TRBV5-4,TRBJ1-6,-,-,15,TGTGCCAGCCGTGCGGGGGGCAGGCGGAATTCACCCCTCCACTTT,CASRAGGRRNSPLHF
TRBV4-2,TRBJ2-3,TRBD2,-,15,TGTGCCAGCAGCCAAGTGGGAGGGTTGCCAGATACGCAGTATTTT,CASSQVGGLPDTQYF
TRBV7-9,TRBJ2-5,TRBD1,-,15,TGTGCCAGCAGTTTTGGTACAGGGGTCCAAGAGACCCAGTACTTC,CASSFGTGVQETQYF
TRBV19,TRBJ2-5,TRBD2,-,15,TGTGCCAGTACCCCCCAGGGACTAGCGGGAGAGACCCAGTACTTC,CASTPQGLAGETQYF
TRBV2,TRBJ2-7,-,-,15,TGTGCCAGCAGCCCTAATACCGAATCCCAATACGAGCAGTACTTC,CASSPNTESQYEQYF
TRBV19,TRBJ2-6,TRBD1,-,17,TGTGCCAGTACCCAGGGACAGCTTCTCTCTGGGGCCAACGTCCTGACTTTC,CASTQGQLLSGANVLTF
TRBV30,TRBJ2-1,-,-,15,TGTGCCTGGAGGGGAAAAGGACTATCCTACAATGAGCAGTTCTTC,CAWRGKGLSYNEQFF
TRBV27,TRBJ2-5,TRBD1,once,14,TGTGCCAGCAGACTCCTACAGGGGTGGGGCGCCCAGTACTTC,CASRLLQGWGAQYF
TRBV6-5,TRBJ2-2,TRBD2,-,16,TGTGCCAGCAGTTACTCCGCTAGCGGGAGCCACGGGGAGCTGTTTTTT,CASSYSASGSHGELFF
TRBV28,TRBJ2-7,TRBD1,-,12,TGTGCCACCCGACAGGGAGCCTACGAGCAGTACTTC,CATRQGAYEQYF
TRBV20-1,TRBJ2-7,-,-,13,TGCAGTGCTAGTGACAGTTTCCCCTACGAGCAGTACTTC,CSASDSFPYEQYF
TRBV23-1,TRBJ2-7,TRBD1,-,15,TGCGCCAGCAACGCCCGGGACAGGGGCTCCTACGAGCAGTACTTC,CASNARDRGSYEQYF
TRBV19,TRBJ2-2,TRBD2,-,16,TGTGCCAGTAGTATCCTAGCGGGAGGGCCGGTCGGGGAGCTGTTTTTT,CASSILAGGPVGELFF
TRBV3-1/TRBV3-2,TRBJ2-2,-,-,16,TGTGCCAGCAGCCCCTCCTGGGGCCCAGGTGACGGGGAGCTGTTTTTT,CASSPSWGPGDGELFF
TRBV27,TRBJ2-3,TRBD2,-,14,TGTGCCAGCAGTTGGACTAGCAACACAGATACGCAGTATTTT,CASSWTSNTDTQYF
TRBV2,TRBJ2-5,-,-,16,TGTGCCAGCAGAGCAAGACAGGCCCTTGTGAAGGAGACCCAGTACTTC,CASRARQALVKETQYF
TRBV28,TRBJ1-4,-,-,14,TGTGCCAGCAGCCACCCTGGAGGGGATGAAAAACTGTTTTTT,CASSHPGGDEKLFF